The source of this TCR beta chain is a study of response to subunit inactivated influenza vaccine. Germline loops: CDR1 SGHDT, CDR2 YYEEEE. The CDR3 length is 16 residues. Trimming left V 0 bases short and J 5 bases short, with 17 bases between. TCRdb ran MiXCR on the RT-PCR reads and lists one entry per CDR3 protein. The sample holds 610,000 or so distinct CDR3 sequences, 13% to 15% seen once. The sequence came from a man over 45 who received an inactivated influenza vaccine. Sequenced here: PBMCs from blood, sampled 11 to 12 days after vaccination. V is TRBV5-6 and J is TRBJ2-5; perhaps D is TRBD1 or TRBD2 (7 bases each). This CDR3 reads CASSLAMTGRAETQYF. The CDR3 DNA sequence: TGTGCCAGCAGCTTGGCCATGACAGGGAGGGCGGAGACCCAGTACTTC.